This TCR beta chain appears in the sequencing data of a study of OX40 agonist ivuxolimab in advanced cancers. For the study at large: The group had a mean age of about 60 years, ranged from about 23 to 85, and was 80% to 90% male. Study results and caveats: Clonal expansion was seen in CD4+ and CD8+ blood T cells by week 6 at 0.1 to 3.0 mg/kg. People who partly responded at 0.1-3.0 mg/kg had some of the least clonal expansion seen.

Blood was sampled at baseline, cycle 4 day 1, and cycle 7 day 1. Note on this clone: Its antigen remains unknown.

Clones were read by immunoSEQ multiplex PCR, and TCRdb kept only the in-frame ones, dropping some. The table lists tens of thousands of clones, around 86% of them singletons. The sample was CD4+ or CD8+ T cells sorted from blood, taken in a trial of the OX40 agonist ivuxolimab. This receptor was taken from an adult with an advanced solid tumor such as melanoma, head and neck, liver or kidney cancer.

This CDR3 reads CASRHGTRTSPDTQYF. The CDR3 nucleotides read TGTGCCAGCAGACACGGGACTAGGACTTCGCCAGATACGCAGTATTTT. The rearrangement joins TRBV27 to TRBJ2-3; 8 bases are a match to TRBD2. The V segment lost 6 bases and the J segment 4 bases; nucleotides outside the gene matches: 12. CDR3 size: 16 residues. The V gene's germline CDR1 is MNHEY and CDR2 SMNVEV (reference sequence).